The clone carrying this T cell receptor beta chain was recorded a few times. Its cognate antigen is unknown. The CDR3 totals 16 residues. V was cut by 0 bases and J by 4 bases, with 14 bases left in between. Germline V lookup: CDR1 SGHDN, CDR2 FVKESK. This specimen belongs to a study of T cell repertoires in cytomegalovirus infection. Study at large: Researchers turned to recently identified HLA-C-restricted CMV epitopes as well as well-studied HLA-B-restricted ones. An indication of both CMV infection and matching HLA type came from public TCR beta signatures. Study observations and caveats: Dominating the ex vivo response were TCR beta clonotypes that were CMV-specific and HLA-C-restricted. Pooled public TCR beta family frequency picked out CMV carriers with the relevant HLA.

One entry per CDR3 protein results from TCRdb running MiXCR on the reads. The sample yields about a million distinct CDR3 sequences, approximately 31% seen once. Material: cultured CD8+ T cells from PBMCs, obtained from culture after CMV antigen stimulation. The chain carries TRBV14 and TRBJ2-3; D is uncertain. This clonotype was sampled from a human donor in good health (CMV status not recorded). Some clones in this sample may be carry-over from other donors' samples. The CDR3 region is CASSQDRGTPSDTQYF. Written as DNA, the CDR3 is TGTGCCAGCAGCCAAGATCGAGGTACTCCCTCAGATACGCAGTATTTT. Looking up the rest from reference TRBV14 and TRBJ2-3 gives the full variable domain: EAGVTQFPSHSVIEKGQTVTLRCDPISGHDNLYWYRRVMGKEIKFLLHFVKESKQDESGMPNNRFLAERTGGTYSTLKVQPAELEDSGVYFCASSQDRGTPSDTQYFGPGTRLTVL.